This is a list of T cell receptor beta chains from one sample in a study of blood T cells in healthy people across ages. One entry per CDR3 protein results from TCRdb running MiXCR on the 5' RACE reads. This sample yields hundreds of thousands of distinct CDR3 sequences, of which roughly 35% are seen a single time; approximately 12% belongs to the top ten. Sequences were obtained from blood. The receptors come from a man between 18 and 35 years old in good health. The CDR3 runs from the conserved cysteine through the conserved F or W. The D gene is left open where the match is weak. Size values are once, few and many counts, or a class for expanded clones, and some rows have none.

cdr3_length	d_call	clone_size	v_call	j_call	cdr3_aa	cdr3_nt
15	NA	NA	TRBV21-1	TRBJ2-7	CAGDRGPLSYNEQYF	TGTGCGGGGGACAGGGGGCCCTTATCTTACAATGAGCAGTACTTC
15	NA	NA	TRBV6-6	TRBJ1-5	CASSYGRYSNQPQHF	TGTGCCAGCAGTTACGGAAGATATAGCAATCAGCCCCAGCATTTT
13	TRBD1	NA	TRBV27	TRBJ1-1	CASSRKRGREAFF	TGTGCCAGCTCGCGGAAAAGGGGGCGGGAAGCTTTCTTT
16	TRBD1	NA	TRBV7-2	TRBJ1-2	CASSSRGGGENYGYTF	TGTGCCAGCAGCTCAAGGGGAGGGGGCGAGAACTATGGCTACACCTTC
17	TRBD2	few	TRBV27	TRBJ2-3	CASSHGGSGGRGDTQYF	TGTGCCAGCAGCCATGGGGGTAGCGGGGGCCGGGGAGATACGCAGTATTTT
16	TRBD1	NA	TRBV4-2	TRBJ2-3	CASKTRGGASTDTQYF	TGTGCCAGCAAAACCCGAGGGGGCGCGAGCACAGATACCCAGTATTTT
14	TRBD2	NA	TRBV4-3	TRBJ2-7	CASSPTTSGYEQYF	TGCGCCAGCAGCCCTACGACTAGCGGCTACGAGCAGTACTTC
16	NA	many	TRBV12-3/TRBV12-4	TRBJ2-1	CASRNAGEGGYNEQFF	TGTGCCAGCAGAAATGCCGGGGAAGGGGGCTACAATGAGCAGTTCTTC
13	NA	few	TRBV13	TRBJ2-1	CASSPMRKGEQFF	TGTGCCAGCAGCCCGATGCGAAAGGGTGAGCAGTTCTTC
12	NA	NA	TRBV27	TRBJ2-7	CASSYPENEQYF	TGTGCCAGCAGCTACCCGGAGAACGAGCAGTACTTC
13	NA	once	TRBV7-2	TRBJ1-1	CASSLDERARTFF	TGTGCCAGCAGCTTAGATGAGAGGGCCCGGACTTTCTTT
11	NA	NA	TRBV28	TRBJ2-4	CASSFSEGQYF	TGTGCCAGCAGTTTTAGCGAGGGGCAGTACTTC
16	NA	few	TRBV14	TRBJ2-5	CASSQAAVFFQETQYF	TGTGCCAGCAGCCAAGCAGCTGTTTTCTTCCAAGAGACCCAGTACTTC
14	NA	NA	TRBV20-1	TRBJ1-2	CSARGYGGGYGYTF	TGCAGTGCTAGAGGGTATGGGGGGGGCTATGGCTACACCTTC
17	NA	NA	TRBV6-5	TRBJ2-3	CASSYTPGPTSTDTQYF	TGTGCCAGCAGTTACACACCGGGGCCCACAAGCACAGATACGCAGTATTTT
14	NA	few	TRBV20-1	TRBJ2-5	CSARRRLVQETQYF	TGCAGTGCTAGACGTAGACTAGTCCAAGAGACCCAGTACTTC
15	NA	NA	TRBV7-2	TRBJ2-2	CASSPGVTNTGELFF	TGTGCCAGCAGCCCCGGGGTTACAAACACCGGGGAGCTGTTTTTT
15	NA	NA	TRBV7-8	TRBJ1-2	CASSLARPQVGGYTF	TGTGCCAGCAGCTTAGCTAGGCCACAGGTCGGTGGCTACACCTTC
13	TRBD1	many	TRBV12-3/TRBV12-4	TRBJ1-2	CASRQGRDYGYTF	TGTGCCAGCAGACAGGGGAGGGACTATGGCTACACCTTC
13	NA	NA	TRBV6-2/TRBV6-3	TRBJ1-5	CASSYSGATPQHF	TGTGCCAGCAGTTACTCTGGAGCTACGCCCCAGCATTTT
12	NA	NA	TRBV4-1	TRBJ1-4	CASSQAYEKLFF	TGCGCCAGCAGCCAAGCATACGAAAAACTGTTTTTT
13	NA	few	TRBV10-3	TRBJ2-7	CAISDVGAYEQYF	TGTGCCATCAGTGACGTCGGGGCTTACGAGCAGTACTTC
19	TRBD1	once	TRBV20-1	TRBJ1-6	CSASPSDRGDTSYNSPLHF	TGCAGTGCTAGTCCTTCGGACAGGGGGGATACCTCCTATAATTCACCCCTCCACTTT
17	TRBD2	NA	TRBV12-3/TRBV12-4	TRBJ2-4	CASSRRGGSVGKNIQYF	TGTGCCAGCAGCCGCCGGGGGGGGAGCGTCGGCAAAAACATTCAGTACTTC
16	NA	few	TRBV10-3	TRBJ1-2	CAISESLEGANYGYTF	TGTGCCATCAGTGAGTCGCTGGAAGGGGCTAACTATGGCTACACCTTC
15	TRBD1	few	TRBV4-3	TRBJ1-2	CASSQGQGASRGYTF	TGCGCCAGCAGCCAGGGACAGGGGGCGTCACGAGGCTACACCTTC
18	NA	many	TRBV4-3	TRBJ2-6	CASSQVVGVRSGANVLTF	TGCGCCAGCAGCCAAGTCGTGGGGGTGAGGTCTGGGGCCAACGTCCTGACTTTC
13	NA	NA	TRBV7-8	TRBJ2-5	CASSLAIRDEQYF	TGTGCCAGCAGCTTAGCAATTCGGGATGAGCAGTACTTC
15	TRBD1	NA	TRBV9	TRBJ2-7	CASSVGTGLVYEQYF	TGTGCCAGCAGCGTAGGGACAGGGCTTGTCTACGAGCAGTACTTC
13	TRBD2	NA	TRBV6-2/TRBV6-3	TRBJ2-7	CASTNTGGLEQYF	TGTGCCAGCACCAACACGGGGGGGCTCGAGCAGTACTTC
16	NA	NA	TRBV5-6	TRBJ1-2	CASSLAGREANYGYTF	TGTGCCAGCAGCTTGGCGGGACGGGAAGCTAACTATGGCTACACCTTC
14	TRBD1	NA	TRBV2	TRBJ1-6	CAGGQGAADSPLHF	TGTGCCGGAGGACAGGGGGCGGCTGATTCACCCCTCCACTTT
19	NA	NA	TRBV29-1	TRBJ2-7	CSVESWVVSGRSVQEAQYF	TGCAGCGTTGAGTCTTGGGTGGTGTCGGGACGGAGCGTCCAAGAGGCCCAGTACTTC
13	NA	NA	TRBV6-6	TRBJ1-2	CASSGLWGDGYTF	TGTGCCAGCAGTGGGCTCTGGGGAGATGGCTACACCTTC
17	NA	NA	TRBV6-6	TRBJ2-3	CASRPTEGNPPVDTQYF	TGTGCCAGCAGGCCAACCGAGGGTAATCCACCGGTAGATACGCAGTATTTT
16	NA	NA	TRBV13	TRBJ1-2	CASNPPGTRRNYGYTF	TGTGCCAGCAACCCACCGGGGACCCGCAGGAACTATGGCTACACCTTC
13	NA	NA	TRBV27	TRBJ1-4	CASSLLPNEKLFF	TGTGCCAGCAGTTTATTGCCTAATGAAAAACTGTTTTTT
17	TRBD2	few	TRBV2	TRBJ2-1	CASRRMLLADNYNEQFF	TGTGCCAGCAGAAGAATGCTCCTAGCGGACAACTACAATGAGCAGTTCTTC
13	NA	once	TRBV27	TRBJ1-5	CASSCRRNQPQHF	TGTGCCAGCAGTTGCAGACGGAATCAGCCCCAGCATTTT
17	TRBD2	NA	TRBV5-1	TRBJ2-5	CASSPTYSGSPQETQYF	TGCGCCAGCAGCCCCACCTATAGCGGGAGTCCCCAAGAGACCCAGTACTTC
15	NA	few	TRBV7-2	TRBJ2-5	CASSLGGPREETQYF	TGTGCCAGCAGCTTAGGAGGGCCAAGGGAGGAGACCCAGTACTTC
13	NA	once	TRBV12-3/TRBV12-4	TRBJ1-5	CAGSLGENQPQHF	TGTGCCGGCAGTTTAGGAGAAAATCAGCCCCAGCATTTT
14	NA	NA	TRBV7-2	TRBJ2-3	CASSPGRATDTQYF	TGTGCCAGCAGCCCTGGGCGAGCTACAGATACGCAGTATTTT
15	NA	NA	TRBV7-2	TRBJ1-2	CASSLTGNIFGGYTF	TGTGCCAGCAGCTTAACAGGGAATATTTTCGGGGGCTACACCTTC
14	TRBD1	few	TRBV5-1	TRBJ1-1	CASRAQGRNTEAFF	TGCGCCAGCAGGGCACAGGGGCGGAACACTGAAGCTTTCTTT
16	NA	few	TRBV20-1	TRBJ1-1	CSAGAPTGLADTEAFF	TGCAGTGCTGGAGCACCTACGGGGCTAGCGGACACTGAAGCTTTCTTT
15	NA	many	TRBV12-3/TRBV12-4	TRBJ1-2	CASSFRAGRDYGYTF	TGTGCCAGCAGTTTTAGAGCGGGCAGGGACTATGGCTACACCTTC
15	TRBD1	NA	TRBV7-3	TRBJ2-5	CASSSTGGRQETQYF	TGTGCCAGCAGCTCGACAGGGGGCCGGCAAGAGACCCAGTACTTC
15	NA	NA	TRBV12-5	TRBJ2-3	CASALLQGATDTQYF	TGTGCTAGTGCCCTTCTCCAGGGCGCGACAGACACGCAGTATTTT
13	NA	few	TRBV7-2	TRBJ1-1	CASSLGDSPEAFF	TGTGCCAGCAGCTTAGGAGACAGTCCTGAAGCTTTCTTT
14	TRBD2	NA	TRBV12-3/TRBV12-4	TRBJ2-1	CASTGTSTYNEQFF	TGTGCCAGCACCGGGACTAGCACCTACAATGAGCAGTTCTTC
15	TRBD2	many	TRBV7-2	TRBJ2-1	CASSVGTRSLSEQFF	TGTGCCAGCAGCGTCGGGACTAGATCCCTCAGTGAGCAGTTCTTC
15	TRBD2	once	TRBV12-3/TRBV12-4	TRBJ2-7	CASSLRGRAPYEQYF	TGTGCCAGCAGTTTACGCGGGAGGGCCCCTTACGAGCAGTACTTC
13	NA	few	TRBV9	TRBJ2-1	CASSAEAAMKQFF	TGTGCCAGCAGCGCCGAGGCGGCAATGAAGCAGTTCTTC
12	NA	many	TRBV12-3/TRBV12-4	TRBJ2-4	CASSPSGNIQYF	TGTGCCAGCAGTCCCTCGGGAAACATTCAGTACTTC
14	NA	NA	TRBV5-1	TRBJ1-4	CASSLDGEGEKLFF	TGCGCCAGCAGCTTGGACGGGGAGGGAGAAAAACTGTTTTTT